The sequence of this TCR beta chain was determined in a study of T cell responses to AZD1222 COVID-19 vaccine. Concerning this clone: Its target is unknown.

Sequenced by immunoSEQ multiplex PCR; TCRdb stores in-frame clones only, minus some. The sample includes over 110,000 clones, about 92% of them seen just once. Study conclusions and caveats: Clonal diversity was possibly underestimated, and the donors were mostly white British, with more females. Repertoires were obtained only post-peak T cell response. Spike-specific TCR repertoires showed rising breadth and depth after two AZD1222 doses.

The source material was peripheral blood, sampled on day 0 of AZD1222 vaccination. This TCR came from an adult in good health.

The CDR3 reads CASSVLAGEYEQFF. CDR3 bases: TGTGCCAGTAGTGTACTAGCGGGAGAATACGAGCAGTTCTTC. V is TRBV19 and J is TRBJ2-1; 11 bases are a match to TRBD2. With V trimmed by 5 bases and J by 10 bases, 7 bases remained unmatched. The CDR3 covers 14 residues. CDR1 LNHDA and CDR2 SQIVND come from the germline V gene (reference sequence).